This record covers a single TCR beta chain. The CDR3 sequence is 15 residues long. Trimming removed 3 bases from V and 5 bases from J, with 14 bases in between. The germline gives CDR1 SNHLY, CDR2 FYNNEI. As originally analysed: Quantification of nucleated cells was approximated via reference gene primer amplification. Profiled with immunoSEQ multiplex PCR; TCRdb holds only in-frame clones, not every one. V, J and clone size are taken as reported in that table, and D and trimming were inferred from the DNA itself. The sample yields fewer than 350,000 clones, 70% to 90% seen once. This sample was included in a study of blood T cell repertoires in COVID-19. The study drew participants aged about 18 to 89 years from approximately 25 US areas.

This chain uses TRBV2 with TRBJ1-5, with D possibly matching TRBD1 (5 bases). This sequence originates from a woman aged 35 to 49 who had recovered from COVID-19. The material sequenced was PBMCs or T cells enriched from blood (not recorded which). As DNA, the CDR3 is TGTGCCAGCAGTGAGGGGGGGGGTACGGATCAGCCCCAGCATTTT. Encoded protein: CASSEGGGTDQPQHF.